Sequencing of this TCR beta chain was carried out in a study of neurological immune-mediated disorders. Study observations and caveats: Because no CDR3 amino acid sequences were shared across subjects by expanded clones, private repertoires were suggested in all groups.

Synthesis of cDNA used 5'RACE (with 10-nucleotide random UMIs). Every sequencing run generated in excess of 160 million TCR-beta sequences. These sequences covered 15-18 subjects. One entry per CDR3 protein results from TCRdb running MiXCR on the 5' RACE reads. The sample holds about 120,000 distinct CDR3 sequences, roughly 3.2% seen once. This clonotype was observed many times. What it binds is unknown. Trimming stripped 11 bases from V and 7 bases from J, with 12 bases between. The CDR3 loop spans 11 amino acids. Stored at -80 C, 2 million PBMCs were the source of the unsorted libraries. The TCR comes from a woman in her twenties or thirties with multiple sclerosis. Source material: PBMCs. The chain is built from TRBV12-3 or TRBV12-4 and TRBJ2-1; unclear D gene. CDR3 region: CASESWNEQFF. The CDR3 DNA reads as TGTGCCTCCGAGTCGTGGAATGAGCAGTTCTTC.